Sequencing of this T cell receptor beta chain was carried out in a study of graft-versus-host responses after intestinal transplantation. At the level of the study: For approximately three years after anti-thymocyte globulin induction, all recipients took tacrolimus and steroids.

V was pared by 4 bases and J by 5 bases, with 18 bases between. Germline-derived CDR1 and CDR2 are SGDLS and YYNGEE. There are 15 residues in the CDR3. This clone was detected only once. Its antigen is undetermined. The repertoire was sequenced with immunoSEQ multiplex PCR; TCRdb's copy has only in-frame clones and lacks some. The table lists around 90,000 clones, about 95% of them singletons. Study results and limitations: Among circulating GvH clones, peak levels were associated with early post-transplant declines in HvG clones. Detection of GvH clones occurred in recipient marrow, and some had their first appearance in ileum or blood.

The sample was unstimulated CD4+ T cells sorted from spleen or lymph node cells, taken before transplant. This receptor was taken from a human donor who was the organ donor for an intestinal transplant. This chain connects TRBV9 to TRBJ1-2; D may be TRBD1 (6 bases). CDR3 amino acids: CASSPGGGGGYGYTF. Written as DNA, the CDR3 is TGTGCCAGCAGCCCCGGGGGCGGGGGCGGGTATGGCTACACCTTC.